This record covers a single TCR beta chain. This clone came up a few times. The specificity of this receptor is unknown. Base qualities were left out, and no much larger clone turns up one base away. The germline V gene supplies CDR1 SGHVS and CDR2 FQNEAQ. The germline ends are 14 bases apart after V is trimmed by 1 base and J by 8 bases. The CDR3, cysteine through phenylalanine, is 15 amino acids long. The CDR3 DNA has 45 bases and is translated from base 1. These data are taken from a study of blood T cell repertoires in COVID-19 (dated by TCRdb to 2020 to 2022). Study-wide context: Samples from collaborators originated in the United States, Italy and Spain and spanned both the acute and convalescent phases of COVID-19. The repertoires were released in a freely available public database meant as a resource for research on the immune response to SARS-CoV-2. The dataset comprised deeply sampled blood TCRbeta repertoires from subjects exposed to, actively infected with, or recovered from COVID-19. Sample metadata almost always included a de-identified subject ID, COVID-19 status, age in years and sex. The prospective study material was composed of cDNA or gDNA derived from T cells, B-cell-depleted T cells, or PBMCs. Samples were obtained from the ongoing ImmuneRACE study (first 160 participants) and from 1,200 or so subjects provided by 6 global collaborators. Where available, HLA class I and class II types were taken from metadata supplied by the sample provider and were not determined by assay-based typing. Overall results and qualifications from the work: How much clinical and demographic metadata was included differed by source and by participant, and the metadata was provided uncurated.

Each collaborating institution followed its own protocols to collect whole blood in K2EDTA tubes. For TCRbeta analysis, collaborator samples were shipped as frozen whole blood, as isolated PBMCs, or as DNA extracted from either sample type. The immunoSEQ Assay, a bias-controlled multiplex PCR, was used to amplify TCRbeta CDR3 regions from genomic DNA. The authors' pipeline ran thus. The number of nucleated cells in each sample was estimated from the amplification of reference gene primers within the assay. To quantify the absolute abundance of each unique TCRbeta CDR3 rearrangement, sequence reads were collapsed and filtered. For each sample, productive Simpson clonality was calculated by taking the square root of Simpson's diversity index across productive rearrangements. The table was pulled from immuneACCESS by TCRdb, which kept in-frame rearrangements only. Such tables lose some clones; where checked, under half of the loss comes from unresolved V genes, and the rest has no known cause. V, J and clone size are taken as reported in that table, and D and trimming were inferred from the DNA itself. In all, the sample holds about 99,000 clones, and about four fifths of those were seen once. Jointly, the top ten make up less than 2% of the sample.

The rearrangement combines TRBV7-8 with TRBJ1-4, with a tentative D gene TRBD1 over 5 matching bases. The material sequenced was peripheral blood. The clonotype was recovered from a man in his 70s with active or convalescent COVID-19. The bases are TGTGCCAGCAGCTTAGTGGCAGTTAGACAGGAAAAACTGTTTTTT. Translated, this is CASSLVAVRQEKLFF.